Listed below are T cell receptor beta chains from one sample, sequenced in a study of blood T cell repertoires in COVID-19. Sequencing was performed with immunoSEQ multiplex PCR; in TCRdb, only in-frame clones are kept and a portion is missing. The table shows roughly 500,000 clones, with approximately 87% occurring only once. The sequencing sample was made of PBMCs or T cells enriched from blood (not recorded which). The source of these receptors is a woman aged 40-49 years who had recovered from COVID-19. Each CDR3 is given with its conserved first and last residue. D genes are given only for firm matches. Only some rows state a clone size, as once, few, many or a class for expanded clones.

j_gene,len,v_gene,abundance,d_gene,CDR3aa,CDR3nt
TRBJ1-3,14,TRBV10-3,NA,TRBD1,CAISEWDRGHTIYF,TGTGCCATCAGTGAGTGGGACAGGGGACACACCATATATTTT
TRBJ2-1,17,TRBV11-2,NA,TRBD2,CASSPGYGLAGGNEQFF,TGTGCCAGCAGCCCAGGCTACGGACTAGCGGGAGGAAATGAGCAGTTCTTC
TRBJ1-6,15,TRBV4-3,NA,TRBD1,CASSQGQGDASPLHF,TGCGCCAGCAGCCAGGGACAGGGGGACGCTTCACCCCTCCACTTT
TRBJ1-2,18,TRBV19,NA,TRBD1,CASSMGQDPRQISYGYTF,TGTGCCAGTAGTATGGGACAGGACCCCCGACAGATTTCGTATGGCTACACCTTC
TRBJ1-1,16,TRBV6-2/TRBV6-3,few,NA,CASSYPDRMMNTEAFF,TGTGCCAGCAGTTACCCGGACAGAATGATGAACACTGAAGCTTTCTTT
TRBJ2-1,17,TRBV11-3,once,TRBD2,CASSLEASGGLYNEQFF,TGTGCCAGCAGCTTAGAGGCTAGCGGGGGACTATACAATGAGCAGTTCTTC
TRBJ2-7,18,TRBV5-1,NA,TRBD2,CASSRGLAAPGPLYEQYF,TGCGCCAGCAGCCGGGGACTAGCGGCCCCTGGTCCCCTGTACGAGCAGTACTTC
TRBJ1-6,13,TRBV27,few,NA,CASSYSGDSPLHF,TGTGCCAGCAGTTACAGTGGCGATTCACCCCTCCACTTT
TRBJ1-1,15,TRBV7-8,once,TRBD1,CASSFILTGGTEAFF,TGTGCCAGCAGCTTTATACTCACAGGGGGCACTGAAGCTTTCTTT
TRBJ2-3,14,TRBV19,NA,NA,CASNAVGAGDTQYF,TGTGCCAGTAACGCGGTCGGAGCTGGAGATACGCAGTATTTT
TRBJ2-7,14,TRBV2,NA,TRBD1,CASTYRTGIYEQYF,TGTGCCAGCACTTACCGGACAGGGATCTACGAGCAGTACTTC
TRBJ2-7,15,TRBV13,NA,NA,CASSPRQESSYEQYF,TGTGCCAGCAGCCCGCGACAGGAGAGCTCCTACGAGCAGTACTTC
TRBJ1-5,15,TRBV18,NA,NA,CASSPGGGSTQPQHF,TGTGCCAGCTCACCCGGAGGAGGGAGTACTCAGCCCCAGCATTTT
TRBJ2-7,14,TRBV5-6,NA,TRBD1,CASSLDRGVNEQYF,TGTGCCAGCAGCTTGGACAGGGGTGTCAACGAGCAGTACTTC
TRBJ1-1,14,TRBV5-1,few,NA,CASSLHRVNTEAFF,TGCGCCAGCAGCTTGCACAGGGTGAACACTGAAGCTTTCTTT
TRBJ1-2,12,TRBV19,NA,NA,CACSFGEDGYTF,TGTGCCTGCTCGTTCGGGGAGGATGGCTACACCTTC
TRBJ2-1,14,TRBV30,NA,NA,CAWKTGYSYNEQFF,TGTGCCTGGAAAACGGGATACTCCTACAATGAGCAGTTCTTC
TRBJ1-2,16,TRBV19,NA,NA,CASSGAVGTPPYGYTF,TGTGCCAGTAGTGGTGCCGTCGGGACACCTCCCTATGGCTACACCTTC
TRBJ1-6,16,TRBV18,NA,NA,CASSPTGTAYNSPLHF,TGTGCCAGCTCACCAACGGGGACTGCGTATAATTCACCCCTCCACTTT
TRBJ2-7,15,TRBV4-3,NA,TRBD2,CASSALAGGEYEQYF,TGCGCCAGCAGCGCCCTAGCGGGAGGAGAATACGAGCAGTACTTC
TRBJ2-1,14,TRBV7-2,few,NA,CASSLTSGATEQFF,TGTGCCAGCAGCTTAACATCCGGAGCTACTGAGCAGTTCTTC
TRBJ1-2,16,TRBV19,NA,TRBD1,CASSISTGGPNYGYTF,TGTGCCAGTAGTATTAGTACAGGGGGCCCCAACTATGGCTACACCTTC
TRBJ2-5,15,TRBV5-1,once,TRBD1,CASSLAGTDQETQYF,TGCGCCAGCAGCTTGGCCGGGACAGATCAAGAGACCCAGTACTTC
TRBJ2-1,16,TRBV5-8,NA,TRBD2,CASSLGVAGSYNEQFF,TGTGCCAGCAGCTTGGGAGTAGCGGGATCCTACAATGAGCAGTTCTTC
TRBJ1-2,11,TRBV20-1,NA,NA,CSAPGRNAYTF,TGCAGTGCCCCGGGTCGGAACGCCTACACCTTC
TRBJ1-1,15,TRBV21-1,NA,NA,CASSNQGSMNTEAFF,TGTGCCAGCAGCAATCAGGGCAGTATGAACACTGAAGCTTTCTTT
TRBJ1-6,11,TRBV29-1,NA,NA,CSVEAGGTLHF,TGCAGCGTTGAAGCGGGAGGAACCCTCCACTTT
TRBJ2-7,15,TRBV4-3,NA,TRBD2,CASSLTGTSGSEQYF,TGCGCCAGCAGCCTTACCGGGACTAGCGGGAGCGAGCAGTACTTC
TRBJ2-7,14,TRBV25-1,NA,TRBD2,CATCPGLSSDEQYF,TGTGCCACCTGCCCGGGACTATCCTCTGATGAGCAGTACTTC
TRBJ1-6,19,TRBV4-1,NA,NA,CASSQAIGGKGSYNSPLHF,TGCGCCAGCAGCCAGGCCATCGGGGGAAAGGGATCCTATAATTCACCCCTCCACTTT
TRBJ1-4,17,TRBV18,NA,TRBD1,CASSPQQGPTTNEKLFF,TGTGCCAGCTCACCACAACAGGGGCCCACAACTAATGAAAAACTGTTTTTT
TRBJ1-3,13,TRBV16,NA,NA,CGTRTEGGNTIYF,TGTGGAACCAGGACAGAAGGTGGAAACACCATATATTTT
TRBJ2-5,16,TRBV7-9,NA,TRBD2,CASSPGLAGGQETQYF,TGTGCCAGCAGCCCGGGACTAGCGGGAGGGCAAGAGACCCAGTACTTC
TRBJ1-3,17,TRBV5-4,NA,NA,CASSLFIGGSSGNTIYF,TGTGCCAGCAGCTTGTTTATTGGAGGGAGCTCTGGAAACACCATATATTTT
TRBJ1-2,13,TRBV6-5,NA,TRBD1,CASSPRGYYGYTF,TGTGCCAGCAGCCCCAGGGGGTACTATGGCTACACCTTC
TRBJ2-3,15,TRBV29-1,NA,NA,CSGGEGRGAADTQYF,TGCAGCGGGGGCGAGGGCAGGGGTGCTGCGGATACGCAGTATTTT
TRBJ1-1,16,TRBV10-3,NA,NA,CAISESSGKMNTEAFF,TGTGCCATCAGTGAGTCTTCAGGGAAGATGAACACTGAAGCTTTCTTT
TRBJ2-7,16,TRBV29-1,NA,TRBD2,CSVRRAGLAGGYEQYF,TGCAGCGTTCGCAGGGCCGGACTAGCGGGAGGGTACGAGCAGTACTTC
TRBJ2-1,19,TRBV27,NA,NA,CASSLSFRMEAATYNEQFF,TGTGCCAGCAGTTTATCATTTCGAATGGAAGCGGCTACCTACAATGAGCAGTTCTTC
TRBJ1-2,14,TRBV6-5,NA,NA,CASSNRDPNYGYTF,TGTGCCAGCAGTAACAGGGACCCTAACTATGGCTACACCTTC
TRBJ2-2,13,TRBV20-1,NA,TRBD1,CSASKQGFGELFF,TGCAGTGCCAGTAAACAGGGGTTCGGGGAGCTGTTTTTT